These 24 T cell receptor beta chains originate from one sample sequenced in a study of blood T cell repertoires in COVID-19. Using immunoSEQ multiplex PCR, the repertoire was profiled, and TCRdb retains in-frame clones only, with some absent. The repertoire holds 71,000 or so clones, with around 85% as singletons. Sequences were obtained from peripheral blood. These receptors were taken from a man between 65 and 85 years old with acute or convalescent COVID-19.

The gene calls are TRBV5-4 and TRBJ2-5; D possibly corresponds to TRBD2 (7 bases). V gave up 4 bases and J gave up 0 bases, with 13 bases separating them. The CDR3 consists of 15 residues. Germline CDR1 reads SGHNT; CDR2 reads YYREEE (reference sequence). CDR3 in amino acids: CASSPGGTYQETQYF. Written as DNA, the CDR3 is TGTGCCAGCAGCCCCGGGGGGACATACCAAGAGACCCAGTACTTC.

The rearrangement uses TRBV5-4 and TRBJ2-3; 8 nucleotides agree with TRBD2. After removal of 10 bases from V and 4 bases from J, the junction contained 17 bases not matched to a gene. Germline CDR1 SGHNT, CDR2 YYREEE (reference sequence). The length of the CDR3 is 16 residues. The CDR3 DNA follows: TGTGCCTTCGCGGCTCCCCGGGAGGGAAATTCAGATACGCAGTATTTT. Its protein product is CAFAAPREGNSDTQYF.

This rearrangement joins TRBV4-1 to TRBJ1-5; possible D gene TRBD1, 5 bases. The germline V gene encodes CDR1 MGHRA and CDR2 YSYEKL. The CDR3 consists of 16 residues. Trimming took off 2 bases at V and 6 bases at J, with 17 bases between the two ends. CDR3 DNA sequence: TGCGCCAGCAGCCAACTGGGCGGGGGAACTGGTCAGCCCCAGCATTTT. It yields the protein CASSQLGGGTGQPQHF.

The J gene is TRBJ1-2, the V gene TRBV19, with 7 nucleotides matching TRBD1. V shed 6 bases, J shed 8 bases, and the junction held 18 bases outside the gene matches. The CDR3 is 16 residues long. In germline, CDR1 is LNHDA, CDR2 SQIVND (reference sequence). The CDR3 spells CASSRPSPTGWRGYTF. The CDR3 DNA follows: TGTGCCAGTAGCCGGCCTTCACCGACAGGGTGGAGGGGCTACACCTTC.

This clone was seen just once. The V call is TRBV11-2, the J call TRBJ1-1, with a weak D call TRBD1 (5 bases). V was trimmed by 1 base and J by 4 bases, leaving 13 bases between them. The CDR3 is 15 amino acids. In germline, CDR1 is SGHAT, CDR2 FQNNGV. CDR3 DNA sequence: TGTGCCAGCAGCTTAGGGGTAGGGAGGGGCACTGAAGCTTTCTTT. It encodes CASSLGVGRGTEAFF.

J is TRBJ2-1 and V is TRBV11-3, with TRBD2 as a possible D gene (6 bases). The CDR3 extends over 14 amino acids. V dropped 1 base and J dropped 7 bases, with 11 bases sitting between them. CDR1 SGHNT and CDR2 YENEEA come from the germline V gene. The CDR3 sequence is CASSLGLASNEQFF. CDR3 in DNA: TGTGCCAGCAGCTTAGGGCTAGCGTCTAATGAGCAGTTCTTC. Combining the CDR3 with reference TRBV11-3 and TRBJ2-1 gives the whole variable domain EAGVVQSPRYKIIEKKQPVAFWCNPISGHNTLYWYLQNLGQGPELLIRYENEEAVDDSQLPKDRFSAERLKGVDSTLKIQPAELGDSAVYLCASSLGLASNEQFFGPGTRLTVL.

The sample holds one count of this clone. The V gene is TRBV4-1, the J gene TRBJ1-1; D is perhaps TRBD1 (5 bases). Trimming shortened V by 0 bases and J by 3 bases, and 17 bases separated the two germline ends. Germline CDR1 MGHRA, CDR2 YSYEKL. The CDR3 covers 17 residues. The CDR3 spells CASSQEPPQGIDTEAFF. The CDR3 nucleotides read TGCGCCAGCAGCCAAGAGCCCCCCCAGGGAATTGACACTGAAGCTTTCTTT.

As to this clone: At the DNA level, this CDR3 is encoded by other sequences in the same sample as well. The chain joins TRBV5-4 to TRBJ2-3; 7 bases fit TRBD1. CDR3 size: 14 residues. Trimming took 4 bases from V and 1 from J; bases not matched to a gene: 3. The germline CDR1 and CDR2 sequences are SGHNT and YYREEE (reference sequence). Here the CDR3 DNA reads TGTGCCAGCAGCCTAGGGGGCCGCACAGATACGCAGTATTTT. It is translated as CASSLGGRTDTQYF.

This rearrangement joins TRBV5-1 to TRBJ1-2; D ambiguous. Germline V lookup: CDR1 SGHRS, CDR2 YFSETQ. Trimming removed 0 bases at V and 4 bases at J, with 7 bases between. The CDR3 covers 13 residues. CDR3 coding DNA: TGCGCCAGCAGCTTGGATGGCGGCTATGGCTACACCTTC. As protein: CASSLDGGYGYTF.

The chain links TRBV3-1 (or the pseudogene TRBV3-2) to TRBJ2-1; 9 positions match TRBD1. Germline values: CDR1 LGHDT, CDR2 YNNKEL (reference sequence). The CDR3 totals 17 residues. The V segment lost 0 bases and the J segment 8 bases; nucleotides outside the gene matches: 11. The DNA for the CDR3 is TGTGCCAGCAGCCAAGATCTAGTGGGACAGGGTAGCGATGAGCAGTTCTTC. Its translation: CASSQDLVGQGSDEQFF.

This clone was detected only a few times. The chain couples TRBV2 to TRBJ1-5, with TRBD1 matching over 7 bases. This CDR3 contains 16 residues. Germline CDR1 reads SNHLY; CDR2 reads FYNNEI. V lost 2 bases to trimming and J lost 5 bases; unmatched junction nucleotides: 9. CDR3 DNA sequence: TGTGCCAGCAGTGAACCCCGTAGGACAGGAGATCAGCCCCAGCATTTT. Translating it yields CASSEPRRTGDQPQHF. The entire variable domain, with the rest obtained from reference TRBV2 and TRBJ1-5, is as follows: EPEVTQTPSHQVTQMGQEVILRCVPISNHLYFYWYRQILGQKVEFLVSFYNNEISEKSEIFDDQFSVERPDGSNFTLKIRSTKLEDSAMYFCASSEPRRTGDQPQHFGDGTRLSIL.

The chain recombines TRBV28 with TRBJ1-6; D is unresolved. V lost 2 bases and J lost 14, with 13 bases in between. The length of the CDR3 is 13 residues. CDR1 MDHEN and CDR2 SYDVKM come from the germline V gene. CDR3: CASSLPDTLALHF. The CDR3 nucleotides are TGTGCCAGCAGTTTACCCGACACCCTGGCCCTCCACTTT.

The CDR3 here is CASSQLRGAQETQYF. The DNA for the CDR3 is TGTGCCAGCAGCCAATTGCGGGGGGCGCAGGAGACCCAGTACTTC. The chain combines TRBV14 with TRBJ2-5, with TRBD2 identical over 8 bases. CDR3 size: 15 residues. Germline-derived CDR1 and CDR2 are SGHDN and FVKESK. With 2 bases clipped from V and 5 bases from J, the junction kept 7 bases outside the gene matches.

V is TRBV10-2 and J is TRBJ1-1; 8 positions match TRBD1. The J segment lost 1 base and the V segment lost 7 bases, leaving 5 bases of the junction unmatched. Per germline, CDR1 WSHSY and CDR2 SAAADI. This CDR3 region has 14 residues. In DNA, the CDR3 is TGCGCCAGCAACCCGGGACAGGCGAACACTGAAGCTTTCTTT. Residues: CASNPGQANTEAFF.

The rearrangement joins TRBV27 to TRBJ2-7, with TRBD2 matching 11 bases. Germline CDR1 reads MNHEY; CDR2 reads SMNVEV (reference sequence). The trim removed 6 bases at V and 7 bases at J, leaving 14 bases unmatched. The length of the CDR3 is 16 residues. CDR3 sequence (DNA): TGTGCCAGCAGCTCCTATAGCGGGAGGGCCAGTCGGGAGCAGTACTTC. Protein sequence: CASSSYSGRASREQYF.

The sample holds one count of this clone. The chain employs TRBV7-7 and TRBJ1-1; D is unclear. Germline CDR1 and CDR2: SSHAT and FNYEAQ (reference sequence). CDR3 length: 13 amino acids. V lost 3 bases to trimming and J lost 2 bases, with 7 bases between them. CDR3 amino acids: CASSLTDNTEAFF. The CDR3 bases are TGTGCCAGCAGCTTGACTGACAACACTGAAGCTTTCTTT. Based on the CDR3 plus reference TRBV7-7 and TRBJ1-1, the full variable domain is GAGVSQSPRYKVTKRGQDVTLRCDPISSHATLYWYQQALGQGPEFLTYFNYEAQPDKSGLPSDRFSAERPEGSISTLTIQRTEQRDSAMYRCASSLTDNTEAFFGQGTRLTVV.

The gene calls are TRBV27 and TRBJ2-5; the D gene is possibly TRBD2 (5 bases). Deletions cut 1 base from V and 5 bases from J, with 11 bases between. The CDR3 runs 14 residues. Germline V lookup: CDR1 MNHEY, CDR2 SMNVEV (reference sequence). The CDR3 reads CASSLYEGWETQYF. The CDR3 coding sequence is TGTGCCAGCAGTTTATATGAGGGTTGGGAGACCCAGTACTTC.

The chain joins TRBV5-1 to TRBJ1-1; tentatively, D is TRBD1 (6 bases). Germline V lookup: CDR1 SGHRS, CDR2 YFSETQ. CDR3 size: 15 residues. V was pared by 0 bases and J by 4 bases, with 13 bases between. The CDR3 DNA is TGCGCCAGCAGCTTGGGGGCGGGAGGGGGCACTGAAGCTTTCTTT. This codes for CASSLGAGGGTEAFF.

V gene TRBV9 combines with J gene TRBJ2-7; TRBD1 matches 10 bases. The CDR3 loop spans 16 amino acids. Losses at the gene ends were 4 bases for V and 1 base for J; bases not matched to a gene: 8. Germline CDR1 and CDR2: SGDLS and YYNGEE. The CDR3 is CASSPSGQGRSYEQYF. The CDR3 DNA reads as TGTGCCAGCAGCCCCTCGGGACAGGGGAGGTCCTACGAGCAGTACTTC.

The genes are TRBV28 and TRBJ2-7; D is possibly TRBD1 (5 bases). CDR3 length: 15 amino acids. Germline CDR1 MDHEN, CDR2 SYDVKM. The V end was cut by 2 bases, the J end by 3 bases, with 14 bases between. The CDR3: CASSLNGPGIYEQYF. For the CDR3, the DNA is TGTGCCAGCAGTTTAAATGGCCCAGGGATCTACGAGCAGTACTTC. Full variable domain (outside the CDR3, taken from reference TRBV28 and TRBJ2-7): DVKVTQSSRYLVKRTGEKVFLECVQDMDHENMFWYRQDPGLGLRLIYFSYDVKMKEKGDIPEGYSVSREKKERFSLILESASTNQTSMYLCASSLNGPGIYEQYFGPGTRLTVT.

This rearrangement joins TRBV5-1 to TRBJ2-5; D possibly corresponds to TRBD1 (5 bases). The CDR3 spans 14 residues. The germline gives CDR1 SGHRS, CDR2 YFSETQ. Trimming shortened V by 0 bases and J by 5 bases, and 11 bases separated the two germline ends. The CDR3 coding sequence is TGCGCCAGCAGCTTGGCCGCAGGGATCGAGACCCAGTACTTC. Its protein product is CASSLAAGIETQYF.

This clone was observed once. The CDR3 bases are TGTGCCAGCAGCTTAGCGACAGGGTACAATGAGCAGTTCTTC. Its translation: CASSLATGYNEQFF. This rearrangement joins TRBV7-9 to TRBJ2-1; 7 positions agree with TRBD1. Germline CDR1 and CDR2: SEHNR and FQNEAQ (reference sequence). This CDR3 is 14 amino acids long. V lost 0 bases and J lost 4; bases outside the gene matches: 0.

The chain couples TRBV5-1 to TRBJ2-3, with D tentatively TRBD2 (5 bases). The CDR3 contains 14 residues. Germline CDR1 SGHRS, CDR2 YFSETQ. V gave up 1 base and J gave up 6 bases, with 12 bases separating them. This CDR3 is CASSLSPSSDTQYF. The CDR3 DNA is TGCGCCAGCAGCTTGTCCCCTAGCAGTGATACGCAGTATTTT.

CDR3 DNA sequence: TGTGCCAGCAGCCCCAGGAGCGGGGGGACAGATACGCAGTATTTT. Translation gives CASSPRSGGTDTQYF. V gene TRBV7-2 combines with J gene TRBJ2-3; 9 bases are shared with TRBD2. Per the germline V gene, CDR1 is SGHTA and CDR2 is FQGNSA. The CDR3 is made up of 15 amino acids. Trimming at V came to 5 bases and at J to 3 bases, leaving 6 bases not matched to a gene.